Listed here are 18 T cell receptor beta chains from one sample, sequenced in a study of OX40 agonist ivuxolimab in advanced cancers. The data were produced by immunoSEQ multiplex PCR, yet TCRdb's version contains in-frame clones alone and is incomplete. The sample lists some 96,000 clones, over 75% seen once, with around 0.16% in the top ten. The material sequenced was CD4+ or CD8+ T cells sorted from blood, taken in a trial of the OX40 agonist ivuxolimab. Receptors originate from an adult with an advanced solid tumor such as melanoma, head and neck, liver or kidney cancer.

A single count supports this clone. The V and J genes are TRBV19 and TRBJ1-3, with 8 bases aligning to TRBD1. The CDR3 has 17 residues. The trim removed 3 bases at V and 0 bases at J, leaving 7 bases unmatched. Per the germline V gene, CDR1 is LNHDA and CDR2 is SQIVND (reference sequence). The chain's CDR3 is CASSITGTGGSGNTIYF. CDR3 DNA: TGTGCCAGTAGTATTACCGGGACAGGAGGCTCTGGAAACACCATATATTTT.

The CDR3 loop is CSVRKTGGTDTQYF. As DNA, the CDR3 is TGCAGCGTTCGGAAGACAGGGGGAACAGATACGCAGTATTTT. The rearrangement links TRBV29-1 to TRBJ2-3; 9 bases map to TRBD1. Germline V gene lookup returns CDR1 SQVTM and CDR2 ANQGSEA. The CDR3 runs to 14 residues. J gave up 3 bases and V 5 bases, and 6 bases lay outside the gene matches.

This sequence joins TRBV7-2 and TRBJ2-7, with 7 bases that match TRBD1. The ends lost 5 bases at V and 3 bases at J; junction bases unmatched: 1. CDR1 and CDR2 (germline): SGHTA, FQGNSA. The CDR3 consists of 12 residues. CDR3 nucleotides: TGTGCCAGCAGCGGGACAGTCTACGAGCAGTACTTC. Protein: CASSGTVYEQYF.

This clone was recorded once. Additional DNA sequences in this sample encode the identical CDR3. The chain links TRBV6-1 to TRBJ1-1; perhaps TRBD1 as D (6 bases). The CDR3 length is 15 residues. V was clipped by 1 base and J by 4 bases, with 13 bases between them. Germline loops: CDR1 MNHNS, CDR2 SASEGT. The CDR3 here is CASSEVGGGSTEAFF. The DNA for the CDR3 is TGTGCCAGCAGTGAAGTAGGGGGGGGAAGCACTGAAGCTTTCTTT.

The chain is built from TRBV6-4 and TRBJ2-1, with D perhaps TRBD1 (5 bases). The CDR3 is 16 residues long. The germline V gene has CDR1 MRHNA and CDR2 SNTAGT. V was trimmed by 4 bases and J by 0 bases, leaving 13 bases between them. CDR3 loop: CASSVQGHSSYNEQFF. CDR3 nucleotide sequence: TGTGCCAGCAGTGTGCAGGGCCATAGCTCCTACAATGAGCAGTTCTTC.

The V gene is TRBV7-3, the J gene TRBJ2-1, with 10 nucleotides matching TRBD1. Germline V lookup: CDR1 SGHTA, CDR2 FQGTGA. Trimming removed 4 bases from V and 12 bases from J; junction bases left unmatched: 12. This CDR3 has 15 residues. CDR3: CASSSSRGQGTGQFF. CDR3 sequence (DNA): TGTGCCAGCAGCTCCAGCCGGGGACAGGGGACGGGGCAGTTCTTC.

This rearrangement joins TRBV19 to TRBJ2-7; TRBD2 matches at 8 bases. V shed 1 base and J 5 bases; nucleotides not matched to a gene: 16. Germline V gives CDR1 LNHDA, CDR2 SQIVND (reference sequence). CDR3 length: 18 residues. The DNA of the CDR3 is TGTGCCAGTAGTATAGGTGGCGGGAGGATCCCCAGCAGGCACGAGCAGTACTTC. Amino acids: CASSIGGGRIPSRHEQYF.

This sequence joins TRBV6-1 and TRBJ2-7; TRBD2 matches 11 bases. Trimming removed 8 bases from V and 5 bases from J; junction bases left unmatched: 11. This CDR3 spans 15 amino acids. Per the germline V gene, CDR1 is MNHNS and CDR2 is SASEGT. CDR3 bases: TGTGCCAGCCACAGGTTACTAGCGGGAGTCCACGAGCAGTACTTC. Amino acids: CASHRLLAGVHEQYF.

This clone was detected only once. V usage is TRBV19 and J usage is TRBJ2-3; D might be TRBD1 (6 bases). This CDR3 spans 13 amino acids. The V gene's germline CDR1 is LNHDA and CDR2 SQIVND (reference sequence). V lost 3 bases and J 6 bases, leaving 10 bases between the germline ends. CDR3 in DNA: TGTGCCAGTAGTATGGACAGTGGGGATACGCAGTATTTT. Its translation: CASSMDSGDTQYF.

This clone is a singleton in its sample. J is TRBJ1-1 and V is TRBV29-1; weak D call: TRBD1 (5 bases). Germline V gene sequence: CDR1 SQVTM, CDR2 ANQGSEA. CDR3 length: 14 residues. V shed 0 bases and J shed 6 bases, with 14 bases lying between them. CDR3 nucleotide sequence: TGCAGCGTTGAAGATGGGGCTTGGAAGGCTGAAGCTTTCTTT. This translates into CSVEDGAWKAEAFF.

The CDR3 sequence: CASSTQTGPTNQPQHF. For the CDR3, the DNA is TGTGCCAGCAGCACGCAGACAGGCCCCACGAATCAGCCCCAGCATTTT. The genes are TRBV7-2 and TRBJ1-5; maybe TRBD1 (6 bases). The V gene lost 5 bases and the J gene lost 4 bases, with 18 bases spanning the gap. CDR1 is SGHTA, CDR2 FQGNSA, per germline. The CDR3 totals 16 residues. Full variable domain (outside the CDR3, taken from reference TRBV7-2 and TRBJ1-5): GAGVSQSPSNKVTEKGKDVELRCDPISGHTALYWYRQSLGQGLEFLIYFQGNSAPDKSGLPSDRFSAERTGGSVSTLTIQRTQQEDSAVYLCASSTQTGPTNQPQHFGDGTRLSIL.

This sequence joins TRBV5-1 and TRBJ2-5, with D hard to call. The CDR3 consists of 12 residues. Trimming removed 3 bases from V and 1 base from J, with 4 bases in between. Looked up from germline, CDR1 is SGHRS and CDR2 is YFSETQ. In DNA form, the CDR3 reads TGCGCCAGCAGCTGGACCCAAGAGACCCAGTACTTC. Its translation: CASSWTQETQYF.

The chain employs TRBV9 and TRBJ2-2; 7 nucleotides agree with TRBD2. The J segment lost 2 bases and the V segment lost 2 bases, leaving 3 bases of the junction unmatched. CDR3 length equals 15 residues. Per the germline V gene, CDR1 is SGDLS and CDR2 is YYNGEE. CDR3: CASSVTGGNTGELFF. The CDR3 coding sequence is TGTGCCAGCAGCGTTACGGGGGGTAACACCGGGGAGCTGTTTTTT.

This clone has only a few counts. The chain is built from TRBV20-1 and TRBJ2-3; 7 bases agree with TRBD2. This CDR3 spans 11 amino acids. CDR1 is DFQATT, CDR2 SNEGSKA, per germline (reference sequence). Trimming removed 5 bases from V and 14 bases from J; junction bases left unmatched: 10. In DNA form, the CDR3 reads TGCAGTGCTGAGCGGGACCCCGTTTGGTATTTT. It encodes CSAERDPVWYF.

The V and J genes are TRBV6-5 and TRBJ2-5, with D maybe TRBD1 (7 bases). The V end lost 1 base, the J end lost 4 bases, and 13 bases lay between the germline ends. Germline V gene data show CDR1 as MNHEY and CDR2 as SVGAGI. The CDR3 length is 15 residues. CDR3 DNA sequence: TGTGCCAGCAGTTACTGGCAGGGGGGAGGAGAGACCCAGTACTTC. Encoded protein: CASSYWQGGGETQYF.

The CDR3 is CASSASGPDQPQHF. The CDR3 DNA sequence: TGTGCCAGCTCAGCATCAGGGCCGGATCAGCCCCAGCATTTT. The gene calls are TRBV18 and TRBJ1-5; D may be TRBD1 (5 bases). From germline, CDR1 is KGHSH and CDR2 LQKENI. This CDR3 spans 14 amino acids. The ends were cut back, 5 bases at V and 5 bases at J, with 13 bases in the middle.

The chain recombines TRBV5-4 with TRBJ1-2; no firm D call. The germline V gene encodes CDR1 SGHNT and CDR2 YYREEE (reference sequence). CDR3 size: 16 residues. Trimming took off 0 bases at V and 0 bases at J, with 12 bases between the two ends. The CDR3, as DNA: TGTGCCAGCAGCTTGGAGGGAGGGCATACTAACTATGGCTACACCTTC. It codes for CASSLEGGHTNYGYTF.

The CDR3 DNA follows: TGTGCCAGCAGTCCCCCCCGGACTAGCAGCGAGCAGTTCTTC. Protein: CASSPPRTSSEQFF. This chain uses TRBV28 with TRBJ2-1, with 8 bases matching TRBD2. The CDR3 length is 14 residues. The junction had 10 bases not matched to a gene; V was cut back by 5 bases and J by 10 bases. CDR1 and CDR2 (germline): MDHEN, SYDVKM.